The 19 T cell receptor beta chains below come from one sample, sequenced in a study of Ad26.COV2.S vaccination and SARS-CoV-2 variants. Treatment denoted: about 20 received Ad26.COV2.S at low or high dose, single or two shots; roughly 5 received placebo; per-sample allocation not given. Sampling was done on day 63 after the first vaccine or placebo injection. Clones were sequenced by immunoSEQ multiplex PCR, and TCRdb holds only the in-frame ones, with some missing. This table has fewer than 900,000 clones, around 92% appearing once. The sequenced sample was peripheral blood, obtained in a trial of Ad26.COV2.S vaccine versus placebo. The receptors stem from a person aged 18-65 years who received the Ad26.COV2.S COVID-19 vaccine or a placebo.

V usage is TRBV2 and J usage is TRBJ1-2, with TRBD1 identical over 9 bases. Germline trimming cut 5 bases from V and 6 bases from J; bases unmatched to any gene: 7. In germline, CDR1 is SNHLY, CDR2 FYNNEI. CDR3 size: 14 residues. In DNA, the CDR3 is TGTGCCAGCAGTTTACGGACAGGGGCCGATGGCTACACCTTC. It encodes CASSLRTGADGYTF.

This clone has more than one count but fewer than ten. The rearrangement links TRBV6-5 to TRBJ1-2; 9 bases are a match to TRBD1. With 6 bases clipped from V and 7 bases from J, the junction kept 6 bases outside the gene matches. Germline values: CDR1 MNHEY, CDR2 SVGAGI. CDR3 length equals 13 residues. This CDR3 is CASRPTGGFGYTF. DNA for the CDR3: TGTGCCAGCAGACCGACAGGGGGGTTTGGCTACACCTTC.

The V and J genes are TRBV28 and TRBJ2-7; D is possibly TRBD1 or TRBD2 (5 bases each). The V end lost 2 bases, the J end lost 2 bases, and 10 bases lay between the germline ends. From germline, CDR1 is MDHEN and CDR2 SYDVKM. This CDR3 is built from 14 residues. In nucleotides, the CDR3 is TGTGCCAGCAGTTTAGGGGGAGCTGCCTACGAGCAGTACTTC. Translation: CASSLGGAAYEQYF.

The V call is TRBV9, the J call TRBJ2-3, with no clear D. Trimming removed 0 bases from V and 4 bases from J, with 15 bases in between. The CDR3 is 16 amino acids. Germline values: CDR1 SGDLS, CDR2 YYNGEE. Here the CDR3 reads CASSVETLKVPDTQYF. Written as DNA, the CDR3 is TGTGCCAGCAGCGTAGAGACCCTTAAGGTCCCAGATACGCAGTATTTT.

This clone was seen a single time. This chain uses TRBV6-5 with TRBJ1-1; D call uncertain. The germline gives CDR1 MNHEY, CDR2 SVGAGI. The CDR3 runs to 14 residues. The V and J ends lost 10 bases and 1 base respectively, with 16 bases between them. Written as DNA, the CDR3 is TGTGCCACCGGTGGGATTCAATGGAACACTGAAGCTTTCTTT. Its translation is CATGGIQWNTEAFF.

The J gene is TRBJ1-1, the V gene TRBV27, with D possibly matching TRBD1 (6 bases). CDR1 and CDR2 from the germline V gene are MNHEY and SMNVEV (reference sequence). The CDR3 has 14 residues. V was shortened by 8 bases and J by 0 bases, with 13 bases between the two germline ends. The CDR3 loop is CASALGAMNTEAFF. The CDR3, as DNA: TGTGCCAGCGCGCTGGGGGCGATGAACACTGAAGCTTTCTTT.

This chain links TRBV6-2 or TRBV6-3 with TRBJ1-6; 7 bases match TRBD1. Germline lookup yields CDR1 MNHEY and CDR2 SVGEGT. With 2 bases clipped from V and 0 bases from J, the junction kept 4 bases outside the gene matches. The length of the CDR3 is 17 residues. The CDR3 loop reads CASSYPRGSSYNSPLHF. The CDR3 DNA sequence: TGTGCCAGCAGTTACCCCAGGGGGAGCTCCTATAATTCACCCCTCCACTTT.

Many counts were recorded for this clone. The CDR3, as DNA: TGTGCCAGCAGCCCCGGGACAGTTTACGAGCAGTACTTC. The encoded protein is CASSPGTVYEQYF. This rearrangement joins TRBV12-3 or TRBV12-4 to TRBJ2-7; TRBD1 aligns across 7 bases. Germline trimming cut 6 bases from V and 4 bases from J; bases unmatched to any gene: 6. This CDR3 comprises 13 residues.

The rearrangement joins TRBV3-1 (or the pseudogene TRBV3-2) to TRBJ1-1; 7 positions agree with TRBD1. V lost 3 bases to trimming and J lost 5 bases; unmatched junction nucleotides: 6. Per germline, CDR1 LGHDT and CDR2 YNNKEL (reference sequence). CDR3 length: 14 amino acids. Here the CDR3 DNA reads TGTGCCAGCAGCCAGACAGGGTCTTTTACTGAAGCTTTCTTT. It encodes CASSQTGSFTEAFF.

This clone was seen just once. The chain combines TRBV3-1 (or the pseudogene TRBV3-2) with TRBJ1-2; D is unclear. The CDR3 has 16 amino acids. Germline CDR1 reads LGHDT; CDR2 reads YNNKEL (reference sequence). The V gene lost 3 bases and the J gene lost 4 bases, with 18 bases spanning the gap. This CDR3 is CASSHNLRESLYGYTF. The CDR3 DNA reads as TGTGCCAGCAGCCATAACCTTCGGGAGTCTCTCTATGGCTACACCTTC.

V gene TRBV6-5 combines with J gene TRBJ1-2; TRBD1 might be the D (6 bases). The CDR3 runs to 13 residues. Germline-derived CDR1 and CDR2 are MNHEY and SVGAGI. V gave up 0 bases and J gave up 6 bases, with 8 bases separating them. CDR3 DNA sequence: TGTGCCAGCAGTTACTCGGGGGGCCATGGCTACACCTTC. Amino acids: CASSYSGGHGYTF.

This chain connects TRBV7-2 to TRBJ1-4; D call uncertain. Germline values: CDR1 SGHTA, CDR2 FQGNSA. The CDR3 extends over 13 amino acids. Trimming shortened V by 1 base and J by 12 bases, and 12 bases separated the two germline ends. CDR3 bases: TGTGCCAGCAGCTTAGTGACGCCAGCCGAACTGTTTTTT. Residues: CASSLVTPAELFF.

This clone was picked up one time. This sequence joins TRBV27 and TRBJ2-7; weak D call: TRBD2 (6 bases). Between the trimmed V and J ends, which lost 5 bases and 6 bases, there was a span of 20 bases. Germline V CDR1 and CDR2: MNHEY, SMNVEV (reference sequence). The CDR3 extends over 15 amino acids. CDR3 region: CASSRDREPRGEQYF. For the CDR3, the DNA is TGTGCCAGCAGTCGAGACCGGGAGCCCCGAGGCGAGCAGTACTTC.

The chain links TRBV10-1 to TRBJ2-2; D remains ambiguous. The V gene's germline CDR1 is WNHNN and CDR2 SYGVQD (reference sequence). CDR3 length: 14 residues. Trimming cost V 7 bases and J 5 bases, with 14 bases left between them. CDR3 region: CASTETGRTGELFF. The CDR3 DNA follows: TGCGCCAGCACAGAAACCGGACGGACCGGGGAGCTGTTTTTT.

V is TRBV7-8 and J is TRBJ2-7, with 8 bases lining up with TRBD2. Per the germline V gene, CDR1 is SGHVS and CDR2 is FQNEAQ. This CDR3 region has 16 residues. V shed 5 bases and J 0 bases; nucleotides not matched to a gene: 9. CDR3 sequence (DNA): TGTGCCAGCAGCCTCGTAGCGGGGTCACGCTCCTACGAGCAGTACTTC. Translating it yields CASSLVAGSRSYEQYF.

The chain has TRBV11-2 and TRBJ2-7, with 10 bases that match TRBD2. V shed 3 bases and J 3 bases; nucleotides not matched to a gene: 5. The CDR3 has 15 amino acids. CDR1 is SGHAT, CDR2 FQNNGV, per germline. As DNA, the CDR3 is TGTGCCAGCAGCTTGTCTAGCGGGAGATTCTACGAGCAGTACTTC. Protein product: CASSLSSGRFYEQYF.

The chain combines TRBV10-3 with TRBJ2-2, with 7 bases matching TRBD1. The germline CDR1 and CDR2 sequences are ENHRY and SYGVKD. CDR3 length equals 16 residues. J lost 0 bases, V lost 0 bases, and 1 base had no gene match. For the CDR3, the DNA is TGTGCCATCAGTGAGTCGACAGGGTCGAACACCGGGGAGCTGTTTTTT. It yields the protein CAISESTGSNTGELFF.

To note about this clone: The sample carries other DNA sequences with the same CDR3. The chain uses TRBV12-3 or TRBV12-4 and TRBJ2-7; tentatively, D is TRBD2 (6 bases). The CDR3 is made up of 12 amino acids. The V end lost 6 bases, the J end lost 3 bases, and 9 bases lay between the germline ends. CDR3 nucleotides: TGTGCCAGCAGCCCCGGGGGCTACGAGCAGTACTTC. This sequence encodes CASSPGGYEQYF.

With regard to this clone: Other nucleotide sequences from this sample produce the same CDR3. The gene calls are TRBV5-1 and TRBJ1-4, with D perhaps TRBD1 (6 bases). Germline CDR1 reads SGHRS; CDR2 reads YFSETQ. The CDR3 spans 14 residues. V dropped 4 bases and J dropped 5 bases, with 12 bases sitting between them. The CDR3 spells CASSLRDTNEKLFF. The CDR3 bases are TGCGCCAGCAGCCTCCGGGACACGAATGAAAAACTGTTTTTT.